Presented here are 17 T cell receptor beta chains from one specimen sequenced in a study of blood T cell repertoires in COVID-19. Measured with immunoSEQ multiplex PCR; TCRdb has only the in-frame clones, and not every one. The repertoire holds more than 95,000 clones, with about 80% as singletons. Specimen: peripheral blood. Every receptor here comes from a man aged 55-75 years with acute or convalescent COVID-19.

To note about this clone: Its ends do not fully match the called genes, so a read error is possible. This rearrangement joins TRBV2 to TRBJ1-2, with a possible D match to TRBD1 (6 bases). Germline V lookup: CDR1 SNHLY, CDR2 FYNNEI. This CDR3 spans 14 amino acids. The CDR3 sequence is CASIEPVDSYGYTF. The CDR3 DNA is TGTGCCAGCATTGAACCCGTGGACAGCTATGGCTACACCTTC.

This clone was observed a single time. Written as DNA, the CDR3 is TGCAGCGCCGCGACAGGGTTGCTGAAAAATGAGCAGTTCTTC. Translating gives CSAATGLLKNEQFF. This chain joins TRBV29-1 and TRBJ2-1; 7 nucleotides align to TRBD1. The CDR3 runs 14 residues. Germline CDR1 reads SQVTM; CDR2 reads ANQGSEA. V was clipped by 7 bases and J by 7 bases; unmatched bases: 13.

This chain uses TRBV19 with TRBJ2-5; the match to TRBD2 covers 10 bases. The CDR3 runs 15 residues. V was clipped by 5 bases and J by 7 bases; unmatched bases: 10. The germline CDR1 and CDR2 sequences are LNHDA and SQIVND (reference sequence). The CDR3 nucleotides are TGTGCCAGTAGTCCCCGGAGCGGGAGGGTTGGGACCCAGTACTTC. This gives the protein CASSPRSGRVGTQYF.

J is TRBJ1-4 and V is TRBV5-1, with D uncertain. The CDR3 consists of 13 residues. Trimming removed 5 bases at V and 4 bases at J, with 9 bases between. Germline loops: CDR1 SGHRS, CDR2 YFSETQ. The CDR3 loop reads CASSDSRNEKLFF. CDR3 bases: TGCGCCAGCAGTGACTCACGTAATGAAAAACTGTTTTTT. The full variable domain, in which reference TRBV5-1 and TRBJ1-4 provide the parts outside the CDR3, is KAGVTQTPRYLIKTRGQQVTLSCSPISGHRSVSWYQQTPGQGLQFLFEYFSETQRNKGNFPGRFSGRQFSNSRSEMNVSTLELGDSALYLCASSDSRNEKLFFGSGTQLSVL.

The gene calls are TRBV30 and TRBJ1-5; tentative D call: TRBD1 (6 bases). The V and J ends lost 0 bases and 5 bases respectively, with 11 bases between them. CDR3 length equals 14 residues. Germline-derived CDR1 and CDR2 are GTSNPN and SVGIG (reference sequence). CDR3 nucleotides: TGTGCCTGGAGTGTAGGACAGCAGTATCAGCCCCAGCATTTT. Encoded protein: CAWSVGQQYQPQHF.

V usage is TRBV5-1 and J usage is TRBJ2-7, with 8 bases matching TRBD2. J was trimmed by 0 bases and V by 5 bases; bases with no gene match: 7. Germline-derived CDR1 and CDR2 are SGHRS and YFSETQ. The CDR3 is 15 amino acids. The CDR3: CASRYGTRVSYEQYF. The CDR3 DNA follows: TGCGCCAGCAGATATGGGACTAGAGTCTCCTACGAGCAGTACTTC.

The gene calls are TRBV9 and TRBJ2-3; the match to TRBD2 covers 10 bases. CDR3 size: 14 residues. V was clipped by 4 bases and J by 6 bases; unmatched bases: 5. Germline values: CDR1 SGDLS, CDR2 YYNGEE. The CDR3 region has the DNA TGTGCCAGCAGCACCCTAGCGGGAGTGGATACGCAGTATTTT. Amino acids: CASSTLAGVDTQYF.

This clone was detected a few times. The chain has TRBV28 and TRBJ2-7; 8 nucleotides agree with TRBD2. The CDR3 has 16 amino acids. Germline V lookup: CDR1 MDHEN, CDR2 SYDVKM. With 6 bases clipped from V and 6 bases from J, the junction kept 16 bases outside the gene matches. The CDR3: CASSPGGGGGTREQYV. The CDR3 nucleotides are TGTGCCAGCAGCCCCGGGGGGGGAGGGGGTACACGCGAGCAGTACGTC.

CDR3 region: CASSLGAGGRDTQYF. The DNA for the CDR3 is TGTGCCAGCAGCTTAGGTGCGGGAGGAAGAGATACGCAGTATTTT. This chain links TRBV7-9 with TRBJ2-3; 8 positions agree with TRBD2. Germline V lookup: CDR1 SEHNR, CDR2 FQNEAQ (reference sequence). V was clipped by 1 base and J by 5 bases; unmatched bases: 5. This CDR3 spans 15 amino acids.

The chain has TRBV19 and TRBJ2-2, with no clear D. Trimming cost V 2 bases and J 4 bases, with 11 bases left between them. Germline CDR1 and CDR2: LNHDA and SQIVND (reference sequence). The CDR3 covers 15 residues. The CDR3 DNA reads TGTGCCAGTAGTATAAGTGCGGTAGGCACCGGGGAGCTGTTTTTT. Its protein is CASSISAVGTGELFF.

In this sample, this clone turned up once. The chain is built from TRBV5-6 and TRBJ2-1, with D possibly TRBD1 on 7 matching bases. Germline CDR1 and CDR2: SGHDT and YYEEEE. Trimming removed 0 bases at V and 12 bases at J, with 25 bases between. The CDR3 totals 17 residues. For the CDR3, the DNA is TGTGCCAGCAGCTTGGTCTCTTATGGGCAGGGGGGTATAGTGCAGTTCTTC. It translates to CASSLVSYGQGGIVQFF.

This clone was recorded a few times. The CDR3 loop is CASSPGGGYSYEQYF. CDR3 sequence (DNA): TGCGCCAGCAGCCCGGGTGGGGGGTACTCCTACGAGCAGTACTTC. The gene calls are TRBV5-1 and TRBJ2-7; D perhaps matches TRBD2 (6 bases). The CDR3 extends over 15 amino acids. Trimming pared 4 bases from V and 0 bases from J, leaving 14 bases between. Germline V gene data show CDR1 as SGHRS and CDR2 as YFSETQ. Full variable domain (outside the CDR3, taken from reference TRBV5-1 and TRBJ2-7): KAGVTQTPRYLIKTRGQQVTLSCSPISGHRSVSWYQQTPGQGLQFLFEYFSETQRNKGNFPGRFSGRQFSNSRSEMNVSTLELGDSALYLCASSPGGGYSYEQYFGPGTRLTVT.

This chain links TRBV2 with TRBJ1-2; a possible D gene is TRBD1 (5 bases). Trimming took off 6 bases at V and 4 bases at J, with 12 bases between the two ends. The CDR3 has 13 amino acids. The germline V gene encodes CDR1 SNHLY and CDR2 FYNNEI. The CDR3 is CASSRAQGYGYTF. CDR3 in DNA: TGTGCCAGCAGCAGGGCGCAGGGCTATGGCTACACCTTC.

V usage is TRBV6-5 and J usage is TRBJ2-7, with D uncertain. CDR1 is MNHEY, CDR2 SVGAGI, per germline. This CDR3 is 16 amino acids long. V lost 0 bases and J lost 0, with 12 bases in between. The CDR3 coding sequence is TGTGCCAGCAGTTACTCTTTTACTAAAGCCTCCTACGAGCAGTACTTC. Protein product: CASSYSFTKASYEQYF.

This clone was counted only a few times. V usage is TRBV6-2 or TRBV6-3 and J usage is TRBJ2-1; D gene ambiguous. In germline, CDR1 is MNHEY, CDR2 SVGEGT. Trimming shortened V by 3 bases and J by 8 bases, and 17 bases separated the two germline ends. CDR3 size: 15 residues. This CDR3 is CASSYLLPPLDEQFF. The CDR3 bases are TGTGCCAGCAGTTATCTACTACCCCCCTTGGATGAGCAGTTCTTC.

This rearrangement joins TRBV19 to TRBJ1-5, with D possibly matching TRBD1 (6 bases). The length of the CDR3 is 14 residues. Germline CDR1 is LNHDA and CDR2 is SQIVND (reference sequence). With 4 bases removed from V and 10 bases from J, the gap between germline ends came to 17 bases. CDR3: CASSTTRGGGPQHF. The CDR3 DNA sequence: TGTGCCAGTAGTACGACTAGGGGGGGTGGCCCCCAGCATTTT.

The CDR3 protein is CASKGGFNTEAFF. In DNA, the CDR3 is TGTGCCAGCAAAGGCGGGTTTAACACTGAAGCTTTCTTT. This sequence joins TRBV6-4 and TRBJ1-1, with D unresolved. The germline CDR1 and CDR2 sequences are MRHNA and SNTAGT. V was trimmed by 7 bases and J by 2 bases, leaving 11 bases between them. This CDR3 spans 13 amino acids.